This T cell receptor (beta chain) is from a study of blood T cells in healthy people across ages. This clonotype was observed at least ten times. The total RNA that was extracted per sample amounted to at least 5 micrograms. The authors ran a second PCR of roughly 7 to 11 cycles using a sample-barcoded 5' primer and a J-beta primer mix. TCRdb redid the calling of the 5' RACE reads with MiXCR, one entry per CDR3 protein. The sample has hundreds of thousands of distinct CDR3 sequences, 32% seen once. This CDR3 contains 15 residues. Germline V gives CDR1 SGDLS, CDR2 YYNGEE. The V end lost 3 bases, the J end lost 7 bases, and 14 bases lay between the germline ends.

V is TRBV9 and J is TRBJ1-6, with D perhaps TRBD1 (5 bases). This TCR was recovered from an elderly woman in good health. Sequenced: blood. CDR3 in DNA: TGTGCCAGCAGCGCCCCAGACAGAGTAAATTCACCCCTCCACTTT. Protein: CASSAPDRVNSPLHF. Full variable domain (remainder filled in from reference TRBV9 and TRBJ1-6): DSGVTQTPKHLITATGQRVTLRCSPRSGDLSVYWYQQSLDQGLQFLIQYYNGEERAKGNILERFSAQQFPDLHSELNLSSLELGDSALYFCASSAPDRVNSPLHFGNGTRLTVT.